The 18 T cell receptor beta chains below all came from one sample that was sequenced in a study of regulatory T cells in long-lasting Graves disease. Specified time point: newly diagnosed GD, antithyroid drugs for less than 3 months. Extracted PBMC RNA gave rise to the TCR library. TCR beta libraries were built with iRepertoire HTBI primers and Arm-PCR of CDR3 regions. TCRdb re-called the multiplex PCR reads through MiXCR, storing one row per CDR3 protein. The sample has around 250,000 distinct CDR3 sequences, about 18% seen once. Sequencing was performed on peripheral blood mononuclear cells (PBMCs), taken at new diagnosis, from a patient treated with antithyroid drugs. The receptors originated from a female donor with Graves disease.

Details on this clonotype: A far larger clone differs by one base, so this is likely a read error. CDR3: CASSVGSTEPFF. The DNA for the CDR3 is TGTGCCAGCAGTGTAGGGAGCACTGAACCTTTCTTT. V and J are TRBV12-3 or TRBV12-4 and TRBJ1-1; D unresolved. The CDR3 covers 12 residues.

Notes on this clonotype: Germline is not matched at one junction end, which may reflect a read error. V is TRBV29-1 and J is TRBJ2-3; 7 bases are a match to TRBD2. CDR1 and CDR2 from the germline V gene are SQVTM and ANQGSEA. This CDR3 spans 13 amino acids. For the CDR3, the DNA is TGTTCCTTTAGGGGACTAAGCACAGATACGCAGTATTTT. It specifies CSFRGLSTDTQYF.

This clonotype was counted many times. The V call is TRBV6-1, the J call TRBJ2-1; D might be TRBD2 (6 bases). The CDR3 runs 16 residues. V was pared by 10 bases and J by 0 bases, with 19 bases between. CDR1 and CDR2 (germline): MNHNS, SASEGT. The CDR3 bases are TGTGCCATTGGGGCCCTGAAGCGGGTCTCCTACAATGAGCAGTTCTTC. Translation gives CAIGALKRVSYNEQFF.

This clonotype was observed a handful of times. A much more abundant neighbour one base away suggests this may be a read error. CDR3 sequence reads: CAGSYPGQSAETQYF. CDR3 DNA: TGTGCCGGCAGTTACCCGGGACAGTCCGCGGAGACCCAGTACTTC. The J gene is TRBJ2-5, the V gene TRBV6-2 or TRBV6-3; 7 bases align to TRBD1. The length of the CDR3 is 15 residues. Germline lookup yields CDR1 MNHEY and CDR2 SVGEGT.

This clonotype was seen a handful of times. The chain joins TRBV10-2 to TRBJ1-1; D remains unclear. Germline V gene lookup returns CDR1 WSHSY and CDR2 SAAADI. V was clipped by 2 bases and J by 0 bases, with 7 bases between them. CDR3 size: 14 residues. The CDR3 coding sequence is TGCGCCAGCAGTGAGCTACTATTGAACACTGAAGCTTTCTTT. Translation: CASSELLLNTEAFF.

There are many counts of this clonotype. This rearrangement joins TRBV11-3 to TRBJ1-6; D gene unclear. The CDR3 covers 13 residues. Per germline, CDR1 SGHNT and CDR2 YENEEA. Trimming stripped 3 bases from V and 7 bases from J, with 7 bases between. The CDR3 sequence is CASSFSQNSPLHF. The CDR3 DNA reads TGTGCCAGCAGCTTTAGTCAGAATTCACCCCTCCACTTT.

This clonotype was seen ten or more times. The V and J genes are TRBV19 and TRBJ1-5; possibly TRBD1 for D (5 bases). V was shortened by 6 bases and J by 0 bases, with 12 bases between the two germline ends. Germline values: CDR1 LNHDA, CDR2 SQIVND (reference sequence). CDR3 size: 15 residues. The CDR3 nucleotides read TGTGCCAGTAGGCCGGGACGGGCTAGCAATCAGCCCCAGCATTTT. Translated, it gives CASRPGRASNQPQHF.

This clonotype was detected many times. V and J are TRBV6-1 and TRBJ1-1; the D gene is possibly TRBD1 (5 bases). CDR1 is MNHNS and CDR2 is SASEGT in the germline V gene. Trimming took 3 bases from V and 2 from J, leaving 13 bases between them. CDR3 length equals 15 residues. The DNA of the CDR3 is TGTGCCAGCAGTGAGGACTTAACAGGTAACACTGAAGCTTTCTTT. The encoded protein is CASSEDLTGNTEAFF.

This clonotype has only a few counts. This sequence joins TRBV15 and TRBJ2-1, with D perhaps matching TRBD2 (7 bases). This CDR3 comprises 17 residues. V was shortened by 0 bases and J by 5 bases, with 17 bases between the two germline ends. Per the germline V gene, CDR1 is LNHNV and CDR2 is YYDKDF (reference sequence). The CDR3 coding sequence is TGTGCCACCAGCAGAGATAAGGGGGGGCGGGAAGACAATGAGCAGTTCTTC. This gives the protein CATSRDKGGREDNEQFF.

This clonotype was seen ten or more times. The rearrangement uses TRBV10-3 and TRBJ2-7; D remains ambiguous. The CDR3 has 12 residues. With 0 bases removed from V and 5 bases from J, the gap between germline ends came to 5 bases. Germline V gene lookup returns CDR1 ENHRY and CDR2 SYGVKD. The CDR3 DNA sequence: TGTGCCATCAGTGAGTCTGGACACGAGCAGTACTTC. It yields the protein CAISESGHEQYF.

This chain joins TRBV7-2 and TRBJ2-2; 15 bases are shared with TRBD2. This CDR3 has 17 amino acids. V lost 7 bases, J lost 3 bases, and 6 bases stayed unmatched. Germline CDR1 and CDR2: SGHTA and FQGNSA. CDR3 loop: CASTGLAGGLDTGELFF. The DNA for the CDR3 is TGTGCCAGCACCGGACTAGCGGGAGGGTTAGACACCGGGGAGCTGTTTTTT.

This clonotype has just a few counts. The chain is built from TRBV5-5 and TRBJ1-6; 7 nucleotides line up with TRBD1. Trimming cost V 2 bases and J 10 bases; bases outside gene matches: 3. This CDR3 contains 13 residues. Germline loops: CDR1 SGHKS, CDR2 YYEKEE (reference sequence). This chain's CDR3 is CASSFTGESPLHF. As DNA, the CDR3 is TGTGCCAGCAGCTTCACAGGGGAATCACCCCTCCACTTT.

This clonotype was recorded at least ten times. The rearrangement uses TRBV29-1 and TRBJ2-2; 9 positions agree with TRBD1. The length of the CDR3 is 14 residues. The junction had 5 bases not matched to a gene; V was cut back by 6 bases and J by 3 bases. The germline V gene encodes CDR1 SQVTM and CDR2 ANQGSEA. The CDR3 loop is CSVRDRVDTGELFF. CDR3 DNA sequence: TGCAGCGTGAGGGACAGGGTTGACACCGGGGAGCTGTTTTTT.

This clonotype was seen repeatedly, ten times or more. The DNA for the CDR3 is TGTGCCAGCACCGGGACAGCTAACTATGGCTACACCTTC. The encoded protein is CASTGTANYGYTF. This chain connects TRBV6-1 to TRBJ1-2; TRBD1 matches 7 bases. V shed 7 bases, J shed 0 bases, and the junction held 2 bases outside the gene matches. CDR3 length: 13 amino acids. Germline V gene data show CDR1 as MNHNS and CDR2 as SASEGT.

This clonotype was picked up many times. V usage is TRBV10-3 and J usage is TRBJ2-7, with D hard to call. V was shortened by 0 bases and J by 7 bases, with 4 bases between the two germline ends. CDR3 length: 11 amino acids. Per germline, CDR1 ENHRY and CDR2 SYGVKD. CDR3 DNA: TGTGCCATCAGTGAGTCGGAAGAGCAGTACTTC. Amino acid sequence: CAISESEEQYF.

At least ten counts were recorded for this clonotype. The V and J genes are TRBV2 and TRBJ2-3; 7 bases fit TRBD2. The germline V gene encodes CDR1 SNHLY and CDR2 FYNNEI. The length of the CDR3 is 15 residues. J gave up 4 bases and V 3 bases, and 7 bases lay outside the gene matches. The CDR3 DNA follows: TGTGCCAGCAGTGACCTGACTAGCACTCCAGATACGCAGTATTTT. Amino acid sequence: CASSDLTSTPDTQYF.

This clonotype was counted at least ten times. The J gene is TRBJ1-1, the V gene TRBV19; 7 bases line up with TRBD1. Trimming removed 5 bases from V and 1 base from J; junction bases left unmatched: 10. The CDR3 length is 16 residues. CDR1 is LNHDA and CDR2 is SQIVND in the germline V gene (reference sequence). DNA of the CDR3: TGTGCCAGTAGTTTCACAGGGGTCACCCGGAACACTGAAGCTTTCTTT. Residues: CASSFTGVTRNTEAFF.

This clonotype has ten or more counts. This chain uses TRBV27 with TRBJ2-4; D is tentatively TRBD1 or TRBD2 (6 bases each). This CDR3 comprises 14 residues. Germline V CDR1 and CDR2: MNHEY, SMNVEV (reference sequence). The V end lost 6 bases, the J end lost 4 bases, and 13 bases lay between the germline ends. The CDR3 reads CASRPGGAKNIQYF. DNA for the CDR3: TGTGCCAGCAGGCCCGGGGGCGCAAAAAACATTCAGTACTTC.